The text below deals with one TCR beta chain. The record originates from a study of T cell responses to AZD1222 COVID-19 vaccine. Method: immunoSEQ multiplex PCR; TCRdb's copy keeps in-frame clones and lacks some. The data hold some 150,000 clones, with around 88% observed a single time. The sample here was peripheral blood, taken on day 0 of AZD1222 vaccination. This receptor was identified in an adult in good health.

The CDR3 DNA is TGTGCCAGCACCTCACTCGCAGGGGGGGCGCAGTATTTT. It codes for CASTSLAGGAQYF. The V call is TRBV12-3 or TRBV12-4, the J call TRBJ2-3; D possibly uses TRBD1 or TRBD2 (7 bases each). The CDR3 runs to 13 residues. Deletions cut 7 bases from V and 10 bases from J, with 18 bases between.